Presented here are 27 T cell receptor beta chains from one specimen sequenced in a study of T cells in Graves' hyperthyroidism and ophthalmopathy. The CDR3 regions of TCR beta were amplified from RNA transcripts. HTBI primers drove first-round RT-PCR of the TCR CDR3. TCRdb fed the multiplex PCR reads into MiXCR, producing one record per CDR3 protein. The data show hundreds of thousands of distinct CDR3 sequences, roughly 46% seen once. The source material was peripheral blood or thyroid tissue (not recorded which). The receptors were sampled from an adult man with Graves' disease, either hyperthyroidism or ophthalmopathy (not recorded which).

This clonotype was seen at least ten times. This chain joins TRBV10-1 and TRBJ2-2; unclear D gene. V dropped 0 bases and J dropped 4 bases, with 3 bases sitting between them. CDR1 WNHNN and CDR2 SYGVQD come from the germline V gene (reference sequence). The CDR3 runs to 13 residues. CDR3 region: CASSESITGELFF. The DNA for the CDR3 is TGCGCCAGCAGTGAGTCCATCACCGGGGAGCTGTTTTTT.

This clonotype was observed many times. The chain links TRBV7-2 to TRBJ1-1; 9 nucleotides agree with TRBD1. This CDR3 is 12 amino acids long. Germline V gene sequence: CDR1 SGHTA, CDR2 FQGNSA. J gave up 10 bases and V 6 bases, and 6 bases lay outside the gene matches. The CDR3 bases are TGTGCCAGCAGACCCACAGGGGGCAGAGCTTTCTTT. Amino acid sequence: CASRPTGGRAFF.

The J gene is TRBJ1-1, the V gene TRBV7-9, with a tentative D call TRBD1 (5 bases). The V gene's germline CDR1 is SEHNR and CDR2 FQNEAQ (reference sequence). The CDR3 covers 14 residues. The V end was cut by 1 base, the J end by 11 bases, with 17 bases between. The CDR3 sequence is CASSLGAGSPRAFF. DNA of the CDR3: TGTGCCAGCAGCTTAGGGGCAGGGAGCCCGAGGGCTTTCTTT.

This clonotype showed up many times. The V call is TRBV7-2, the J call TRBJ1-5; D is uncertain. CDR3 length: 14 residues. V dropped 1 base and J dropped 5 bases, with 9 bases sitting between them. The germline V gene encodes CDR1 SGHTA and CDR2 FQGNSA. The CDR3 protein is CASSLGELYQPQHF. The CDR3 nucleotides are TGTGCCAGCAGCTTAGGGGAGCTTTATCAGCCCCAGCATTTT.

Of note for this clonotype: At one end, the junction sequence differs from germline, possibly due to a read error. The chain employs TRBV2 and TRBJ1-1, with 7 bases lining up with TRBD1. Looked up from germline, CDR1 is SNHLY and CDR2 is FYNNEI. This CDR3 region has 14 residues. The CDR3 DNA sequence: TGTGCCGGCAGTCGGGACAGACTAAACACTGAAGCTTTCTTT. Translating gives CAGSRDRLNTEAFF.

The V gene is TRBV7-6, the J gene TRBJ2-7; a weak D match, TRBD2 (6 bases). CDR1 is SGHVS and CDR2 is FNYEAQ in the germline V gene. Trimming shortened V by 3 bases and J by 3 bases, and 18 bases separated the two germline ends. There are 16 residues in the CDR3. As DNA, the CDR3 is TGTGCCAGCAGCTTCAGGGACGGAGGGCAGCTCTACGAGCAGTACTTC. It is translated as CASSFRDGGQLYEQYF.

In its sample, this clonotype was seen a few times. This rearrangement joins TRBV12-3 or TRBV12-4 to TRBJ1-4; D call uncertain. V lost 1 base to trimming and J lost 11 bases, with 5 bases between them. CDR3 length equals 11 residues. The CDR3 loop reads CASSLDVKLFF. CDR3 bases: TGTGCCAGCAGTTTAGATGTGAAACTGTTTTTT.

The genes are TRBV10-2 and TRBJ2-7; D is ambiguous. V was cut by 6 bases and J by 7 bases, with 19 bases left in between. Germline CDR1 is WSHSY and CDR2 is SAAADI. CDR3 length: 14 amino acids. Here the CDR3 DNA reads TGCGCCAGCAGCTTGATGCGTTCCCTGGGGGAGCAGTACTTC. Its translation: CASSLMRSLGEQYF.

Only a few counts were recorded for this clonotype. The V and J genes are TRBV7-9 and TRBJ1-6; D is ambiguous. CDR1 is SEHNR, CDR2 FQNEAQ, per germline (reference sequence). The CDR3 is 15 residues long. V gave up 2 bases and J gave up 5 bases, with 10 bases separating them. CDR3 region: CASSLRAINNSPLHF. In DNA form, the CDR3 reads TGTGCCAGCAGCTTAAGGGCCATAAATAATTCACCCCTCCACTTT.

J is TRBJ2-5 and V is TRBV7-2; TRBD2 might be the D (5 bases). The CDR3 spans 12 residues. Germline CDR1 is SGHTA and CDR2 is FQGNSA. Trimming removed 9 bases at V and 8 bases at J, with 16 bases between. CDR3 amino acids: CASSISAGTQYF. The CDR3 DNA follows: TGTGCCAGTAGCATTAGCGCCGGAACCCAGTACTTC.

The V gene is TRBV29-1, the J gene TRBJ1-2; 10 bases agree with TRBD1. V lost 4 bases to trimming and J lost 7 bases; unmatched junction nucleotides: 3. Germline CDR1 reads SQVTM; CDR2 reads ANQGSEA. The CDR3 contains 12 residues. The CDR3 nucleotides read TGCAGCGTTGGAGGGACAGGGGTTGGCTACACCTTC. It specifies CSVGGTGVGYTF.

This chain connects TRBV5-1 to TRBJ2-2; D not certain. Trimming shortened V by 5 bases and J by 0 bases, and 8 bases separated the two germline ends. Germline V CDR1 and CDR2: SGHRS, YFSETQ. The CDR3 loop spans 14 amino acids. CDR3 sequence reads: CASRSHSNTGELFF. CDR3 coding DNA: TGCGCCAGCAGGTCCCACTCGAACACCGGGGAGCTGTTTTTT.

This clonotype was detected ten times or more. The chain is built from TRBV29-1 and TRBJ1-2, with D tentatively TRBD1 (6 bases). V was clipped by 7 bases and J by 6 bases, with 24 bases between them. This CDR3 region has 15 residues. The germline CDR1 and CDR2 sequences are SQVTM and ANQGSEA. CDR3 bases: TGCAGCGCCCTAGGGGGTGAGGTATGGGCTGATGGCTACACCTTC. It yields the protein CSALGGEVWADGYTF.

For this clonotype: A much larger clone lies one base from this, so it may be a read error. The chain uses TRBV9 and TRBJ1-5, with unresolved D. The CDR3 spans 15 residues. Per the germline V gene, CDR1 is SGDLS and CDR2 is YYNGEE. Trimming pared 4 bases from V and 2 bases from J, leaving 13 bases between. The CDR3 DNA is TGTGCCAGCAGCCAAGGAACTAATGGCAATCAGCCCCAGCATTTT. The encoded protein is CASSQGTNGNQPQHF.

The chain recombines TRBV2 with TRBJ1-2, with 9 bases lining up with TRBD1. The V gene end was trimmed by 11 bases and the J gene end by 6 bases; junction bases not matched to a gene: 7. The CDR3 runs 12 residues. The V gene's germline CDR1 is SNHLY and CDR2 FYNNEI. The CDR3 reads CAGTGGIDGYTF. Here the CDR3 DNA reads TGTGCCGGCACAGGGGGCATAGATGGCTACACCTTC.

This clonotype has only a few counts. The V and J genes are TRBV24-1 and TRBJ1-5; the match to TRBD1 covers 7 bases. Germline V CDR1 and CDR2: KGHDR, SFDVKD. The CDR3 extends over 15 amino acids. V trimming: 11 bases; J trimming: 3 bases; junction bases outside the gene matches: 12. The CDR3 region is CASTPGTAYNQPQHF. The CDR3 nucleotides are TGTGCCAGTACACCCGGGACAGCCTACAATCAGCCCCAGCATTTT.

As to this clonotype: This clone may be a read error of a much larger clone one base away. The J gene is TRBJ2-7, the V gene TRBV15; 8 nucleotides align to TRBD1. This CDR3 comprises 16 residues. Germline trimming cut 0 bases from V and 4 bases from J; bases unmatched to any gene: 8. The germline V gene has CDR1 LNHNV and CDR2 YYDKDF (reference sequence). The DNA of the CDR3 is TGTGCCACCAGCAGAGAAGGTAGGACAGGGCCTTACGAGCAGTACTTC. This sequence encodes CATSREGRTGPYEQYF.

This chain joins TRBV15 and TRBJ1-4, with 7 bases lining up with TRBD1. The CDR3 runs to 13 residues. Germline V gene lookup returns CDR1 LNHNV and CDR2 YYDKDF (reference sequence). Trimming cost V 4 bases and J 6 bases; bases outside gene matches: 2. This chain's CDR3 is CATSTDRDEKLFF. The CDR3 DNA sequence: TGTGCCACCAGCACCGACAGGGATGAAAAACTGTTTTTT.

Note on this clonotype: It may be a read error: a sequence one base away is much more abundant. The CDR3 loop reads CASNLALGDTEAFF. Here the CDR3 DNA reads TGTGCCAGCAACTTAGCCCTCGGTGACACTGAAGCTTTCTTT. The chain recombines TRBV7-2 with TRBJ1-1; D gene uncertain. Germline V gives CDR1 SGHTA, CDR2 FQGNSA. The CDR3 is 14 amino acids.

The V call is TRBV7-9, the J call TRBJ1-4; maybe TRBD1 (5 bases). CDR3 length: 14 amino acids. V was cut by 1 base and J by 12 bases, with 15 bases left in between. Germline CDR1 and CDR2: SEHNR and FQNEAQ (reference sequence). In DNA, the CDR3 is TGTGCCAGCAGCTTAGGGTCCGGGACTAAGGAACTGTTTTTT. This gives the protein CASSLGSGTKELFF.

The chain is built from TRBV20-1 and TRBJ2-7; the D is unclear. The CDR3 covers 14 residues. Germline assignment: CDR1 DFQATT and CDR2 SNEGSKA (reference sequence). The ends were cut back, 1 base at V and 1 base at J, with 11 bases in the middle. CDR3 sequence: CSARVAVISYEQYF. As DNA, the CDR3 is TGCAGTGCTAGAGTGGCGGTAATATCCTACGAGCAGTACTTC.

The V gene is TRBV15, the J gene TRBJ2-5; TRBD1 agrees at 11 bases. The V segment lost 5 bases and the J segment 5 bases; nucleotides outside the gene matches: 7. Germline V gene lookup returns CDR1 LNHNV and CDR2 YYDKDF (reference sequence). The CDR3 consists of 15 residues. The CDR3 coding sequence is TGTGCCACCAGCGGCGGGGACAGGGGGACGGAGACCCAGTACTTC. Protein product: CATSGGDRGTETQYF.

On this clonotype: Since no conserved phenylalanine or tryptophan closes the CDR3, a read error is the likely cause. It is unclear where the CDR3 begins or ends on the DNA, so no DNA is shown, and the CDR3 is as TCRdb lists it. The chain has TRBV6-6 and TRBJ2-6; no DNA check was done on the table's D call, TRBD1. CDR1 is MNHNY, CDR2 SVGAGI, per germline (reference sequence). The CDR3 is 9 amino acids long, termini counted. The CDR3 is CAISGPRTY.

This chain connects TRBV29-1 to TRBJ1-1; D gene ambiguous. The CDR3 length is 13 residues. In germline, CDR1 is SQVTM, CDR2 ANQGSEA. The CDR3 DNA is TGCAGTGGGCTGTTAGGGTTGAACACTGAAGCTTTCTTT. It yields the protein CSGLLGLNTEAFF.

This rearrangement joins TRBV6-5 to TRBJ1-4, with 7 bases lining up with TRBD1. Germline CDR1 and CDR2: MNHEY and SVGAGI. V trimming: 5 bases; J trimming: 5 bases; junction bases outside the gene matches: 14. This CDR3 region has 17 residues. CDR3 protein: CASSEATGSGGNEKLFF. In DNA form, the CDR3 reads TGTGCCAGCAGTGAGGCGACAGGGTCAGGGGGGAATGAAAAACTGTTTTTT.

This chain connects TRBV4-1 to TRBJ1-2; D is uncertain. This CDR3 region has 18 residues. V was shortened by 0 bases and J by 6 bases, with 23 bases between the two germline ends. Germline V gene data show CDR1 as MGHRA and CDR2 as YSYEKL. CDR3: CASSQEPPGVSQPDGYTF. The CDR3 DNA follows: TGCGCCAGCAGCCAAGAACCACCGGGAGTGAGCCAGCCCGATGGCTACACCTTC.

The chain employs TRBV15 and TRBJ1-6, with no clear D. The CDR3 sequence is 14 residues long. Germline-derived CDR1 and CDR2 are LNHNV and YYDKDF (reference sequence). This chain's CDR3 is CASYGVPGNSPLHF. Written as DNA, the CDR3 is TGTGCTAGTTACGGGGTTCCAGGAAATTCACCCCTCCACTTT.